The clone carrying this T cell receptor (beta chain) was recorded once. The antigen is undetermined. The assay was immunoSEQ multiplex PCR, and TCRdb's table has in-frame clones only and misses some. Counted here are around 160,000 clones, about nine tenths occurring once; the ten biggest clones make up approximately 3.6%. The record originates from a study of T cell responses to AZD1222 COVID-19 vaccine. The germline V gene has CDR1 LGHNA and CDR2 YNFKEQ. The CDR3 runs to 20 residues. V lost 3 bases and J lost 0; bases outside the gene matches: 11. Study-wide points: Vaccine-associated CD4 TCRs spanned spike, dominant at 160-218 and 743-854. Following two doses of AZD1222, Spike-specific TCR breadth and depth rose. Clonal diversity was possibly underestimated, and white British individuals and females predominated among donors.

Sequenced here: peripheral blood, sampled 28 days after the second AZD1222 dose. The J gene is TRBJ2-1, the V gene TRBV4-2; 13 bases are a match to TRBD2. This receptor was obtained from an adult who received the AZD1222 COVID-19 vaccine. The CDR3 DNA follows: TGTGCCAGCAGCCAGAGAGGACTAGCGGGAGACATCAGCTCCTACAATGAGCAGTTCTTC. Translation: CASSQRGLAGDISSYNEQFF.